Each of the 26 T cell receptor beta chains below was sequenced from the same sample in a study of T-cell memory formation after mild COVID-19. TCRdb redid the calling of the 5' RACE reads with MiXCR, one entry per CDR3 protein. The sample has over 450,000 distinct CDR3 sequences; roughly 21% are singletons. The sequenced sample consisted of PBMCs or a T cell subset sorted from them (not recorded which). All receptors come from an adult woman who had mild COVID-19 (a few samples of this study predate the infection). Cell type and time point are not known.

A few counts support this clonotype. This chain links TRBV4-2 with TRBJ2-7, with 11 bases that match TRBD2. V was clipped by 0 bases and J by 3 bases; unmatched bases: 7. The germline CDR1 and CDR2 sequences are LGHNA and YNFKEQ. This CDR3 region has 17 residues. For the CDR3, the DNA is TGTGCCAGCAGCCAAGAAGGCACTAGCGGGGGCCTCTACGAGCAGTACTTC. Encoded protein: CASSQEGTSGGLYEQYF.

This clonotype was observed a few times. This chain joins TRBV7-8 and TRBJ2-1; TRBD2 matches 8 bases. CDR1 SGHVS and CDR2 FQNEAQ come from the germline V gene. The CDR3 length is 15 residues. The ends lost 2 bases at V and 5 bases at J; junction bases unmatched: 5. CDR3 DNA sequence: TGTGCCAGCAGCTTAATGGCGGGAGGTCACAATGAGCAGTTCTTC. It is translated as CASSLMAGGHNEQFF.

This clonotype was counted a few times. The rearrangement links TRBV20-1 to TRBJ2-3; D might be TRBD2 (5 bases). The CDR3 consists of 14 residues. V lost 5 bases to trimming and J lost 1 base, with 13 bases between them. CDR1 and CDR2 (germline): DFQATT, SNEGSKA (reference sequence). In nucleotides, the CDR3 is TGCAGTGCTGGCCGGGATGTGGGCACAGATACGCAGTATTTT. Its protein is CSAGRDVGTDTQYF.

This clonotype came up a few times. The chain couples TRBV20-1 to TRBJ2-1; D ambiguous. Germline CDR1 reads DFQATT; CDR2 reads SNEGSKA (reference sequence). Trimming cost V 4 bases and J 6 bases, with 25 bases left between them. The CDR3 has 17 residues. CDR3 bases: TGCAGTGCTAAACCCACGATCGTGAGTCTTGCGTTCAATGAGCAGTTCTTC. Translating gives CSAKPTIVSLAFNEQFF.

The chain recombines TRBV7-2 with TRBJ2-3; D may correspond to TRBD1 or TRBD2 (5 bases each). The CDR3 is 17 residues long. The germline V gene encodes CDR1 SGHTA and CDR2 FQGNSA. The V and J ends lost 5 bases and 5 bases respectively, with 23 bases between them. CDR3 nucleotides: TGTGCCAGCAGCCCCCAGCCCCGGGGCCATCGGGGAGATACGCAGTATTTT. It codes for CASSPQPRGHRGDTQYF.

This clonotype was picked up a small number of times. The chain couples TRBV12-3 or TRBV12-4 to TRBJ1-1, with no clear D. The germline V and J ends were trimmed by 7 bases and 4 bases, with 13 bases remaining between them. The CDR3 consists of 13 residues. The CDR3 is CASNLGRITEAFF. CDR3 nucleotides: TGTGCCAGCAACCTCGGAAGGATCACTGAAGCTTTCTTT.

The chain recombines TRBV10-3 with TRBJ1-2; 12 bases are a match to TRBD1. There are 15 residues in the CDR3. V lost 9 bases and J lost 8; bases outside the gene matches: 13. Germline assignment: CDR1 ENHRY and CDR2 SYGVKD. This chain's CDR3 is CAISGTGGSLGGYTF. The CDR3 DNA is TGTGCCATATCCGGGACAGGGGGCTCCTTGGGCGGCTACACCTTC.

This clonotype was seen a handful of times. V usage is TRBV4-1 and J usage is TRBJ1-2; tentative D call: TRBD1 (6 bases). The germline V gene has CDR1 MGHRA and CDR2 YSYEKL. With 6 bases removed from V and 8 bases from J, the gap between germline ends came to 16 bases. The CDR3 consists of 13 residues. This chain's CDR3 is CASSLRGLEGYTF. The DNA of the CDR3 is TGCGCCAGCAGTCTCAGGGGCTTGGAGGGCTACACCTTC.

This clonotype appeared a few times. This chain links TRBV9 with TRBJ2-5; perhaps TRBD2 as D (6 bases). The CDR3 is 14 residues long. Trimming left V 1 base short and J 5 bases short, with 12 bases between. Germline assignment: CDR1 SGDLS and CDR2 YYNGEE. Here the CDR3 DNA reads TGTGCCAGCAGCGTAAGCGAGGGGAGGGAGACCCAGTACTTC. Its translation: CASSVSEGRETQYF.

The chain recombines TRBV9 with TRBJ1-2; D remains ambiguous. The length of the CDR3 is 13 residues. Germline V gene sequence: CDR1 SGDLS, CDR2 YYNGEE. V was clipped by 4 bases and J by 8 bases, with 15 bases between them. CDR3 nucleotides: TGTGCCAGCAGCTCGACGAGCTCCGGGGGCTACACCTTC. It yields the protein CASSSTSSGGYTF. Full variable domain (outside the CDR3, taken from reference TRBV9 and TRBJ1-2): DSGVTQTPKHLITATGQRVTLRCSPRSGDLSVYWYQQSLDQGLQFLIQYYNGEERAKGNILERFSAQQFPDLHSELNLSSLELGDSALYFCASSSTSSGGYTFGSGTRLTVV.

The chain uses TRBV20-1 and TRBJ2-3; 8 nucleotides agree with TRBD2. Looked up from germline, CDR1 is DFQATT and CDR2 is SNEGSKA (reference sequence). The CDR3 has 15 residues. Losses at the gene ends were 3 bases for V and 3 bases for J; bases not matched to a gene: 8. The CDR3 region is CSASPGTSRTDTQYF. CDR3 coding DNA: TGCAGTGCTAGTCCCGGGACTAGTAGAACAGATACGCAGTATTTT.

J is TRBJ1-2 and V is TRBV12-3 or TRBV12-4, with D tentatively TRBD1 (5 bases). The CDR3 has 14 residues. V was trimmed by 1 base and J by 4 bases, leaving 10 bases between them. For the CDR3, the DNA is TGTGCCAGCAGTTTAGGCGGGGGTGGCTATGGCTACACCTTC. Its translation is CASSLGGGGYGYTF.

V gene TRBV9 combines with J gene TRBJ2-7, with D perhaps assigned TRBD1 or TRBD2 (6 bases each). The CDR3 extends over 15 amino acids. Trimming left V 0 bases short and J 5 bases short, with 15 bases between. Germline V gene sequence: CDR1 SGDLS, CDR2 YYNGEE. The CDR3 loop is CASSVGGALNHEQYF. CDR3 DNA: TGTGCCAGCAGCGTAGGGGGGGCCCTCAACCACGAGCAGTACTTC.

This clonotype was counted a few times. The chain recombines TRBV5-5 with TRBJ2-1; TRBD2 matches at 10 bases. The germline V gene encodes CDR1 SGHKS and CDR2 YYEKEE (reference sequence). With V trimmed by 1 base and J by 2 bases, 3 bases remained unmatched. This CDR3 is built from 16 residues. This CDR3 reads CASSLYTSGTYNEQFF. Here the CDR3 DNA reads TGTGCCAGCAGCTTGTATACTAGCGGGACCTACAATGAGCAGTTCTTC.

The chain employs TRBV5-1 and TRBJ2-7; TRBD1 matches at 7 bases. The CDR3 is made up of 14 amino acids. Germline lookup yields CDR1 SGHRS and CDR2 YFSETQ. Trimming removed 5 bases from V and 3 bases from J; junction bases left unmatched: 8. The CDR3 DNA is TGCGCCAGCAGACAGACAGGGAAAGGCTACGAGCAGTACTTC. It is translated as CASRQTGKGYEQYF.

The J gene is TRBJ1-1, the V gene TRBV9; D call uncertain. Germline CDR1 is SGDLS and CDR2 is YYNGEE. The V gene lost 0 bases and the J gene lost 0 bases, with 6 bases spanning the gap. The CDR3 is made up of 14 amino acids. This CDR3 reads CASSVEAMNTEAFF. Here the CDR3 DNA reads TGTGCCAGCAGCGTAGAGGCCATGAACACTGAAGCTTTCTTT.

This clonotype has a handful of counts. DNA of the CDR3: TGTGCCACCAGCACCCCCGGGACAGCACTCAATGAGCAGTTCTTC. Protein: CATSTPGTALNEQFF. The chain couples TRBV15 to TRBJ2-1; 7 positions match TRBD1. V lost 4 bases to trimming and J lost 6 bases; unmatched junction nucleotides: 9. CDR1 and CDR2 from the germline V gene are LNHNV and YYDKDF (reference sequence). This CDR3 region has 15 residues.

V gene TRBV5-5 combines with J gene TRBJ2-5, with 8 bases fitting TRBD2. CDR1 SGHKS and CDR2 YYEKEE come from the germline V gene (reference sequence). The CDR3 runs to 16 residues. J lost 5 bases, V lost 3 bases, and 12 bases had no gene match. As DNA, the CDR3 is TGTGCCAGCAGCTCGAGTCCGACTAGCGCAAGGGAGACCCAGTACTTC. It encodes CASSSSPTSARETQYF.

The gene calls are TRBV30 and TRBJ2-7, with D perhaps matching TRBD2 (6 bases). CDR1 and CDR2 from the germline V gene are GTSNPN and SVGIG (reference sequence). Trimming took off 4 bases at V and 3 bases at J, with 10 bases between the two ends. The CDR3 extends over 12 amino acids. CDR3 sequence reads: CAWTRTIYEQYF. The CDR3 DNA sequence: TGTGCCTGGACTAGGACTATCTACGAGCAGTACTTC.

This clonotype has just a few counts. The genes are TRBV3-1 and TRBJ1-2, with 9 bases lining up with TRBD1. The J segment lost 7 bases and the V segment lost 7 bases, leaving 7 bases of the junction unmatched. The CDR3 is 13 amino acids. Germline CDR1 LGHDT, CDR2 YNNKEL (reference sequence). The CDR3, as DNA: TGTGCCAGCATGTCCCGGGACAGGGCTGGCTACACCTTC. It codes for CASMSRDRAGYTF.

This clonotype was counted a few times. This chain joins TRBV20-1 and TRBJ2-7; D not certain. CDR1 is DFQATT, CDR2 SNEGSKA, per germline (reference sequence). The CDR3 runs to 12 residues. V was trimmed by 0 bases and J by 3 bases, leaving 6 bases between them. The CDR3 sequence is CSARDYGYEQYF. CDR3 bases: TGCAGTGCTAGAGATTATGGCTACGAGCAGTACTTC.

For the CDR3, the DNA is TGTGCCACCAGTGCCGCAAACAGGGTGGAAGAGACCCAGTACTTC. It yields the protein CATSAANRVEETQYF. The chain has TRBV24-1 and TRBJ2-5; D might be TRBD1 (6 bases). Looked up from germline, CDR1 is KGHDR and CDR2 is SFDVKD. The V end was cut by 5 bases, the J end by 3 bases, with 15 bases between. The CDR3 runs to 15 residues.

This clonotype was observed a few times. CDR3 bases: TGTGCCAGCTTTCGCGGTCCCAACTATGGCTACACCTTC. This gives the protein CASFRGPNYGYTF. The chain links TRBV6-6 to TRBJ1-2; no clear D. V was trimmed by 8 bases and J by 2 bases, leaving 12 bases between them. This CDR3 contains 13 residues. CDR1 and CDR2 from the germline V gene are MNHNY and SVGAGI (reference sequence).

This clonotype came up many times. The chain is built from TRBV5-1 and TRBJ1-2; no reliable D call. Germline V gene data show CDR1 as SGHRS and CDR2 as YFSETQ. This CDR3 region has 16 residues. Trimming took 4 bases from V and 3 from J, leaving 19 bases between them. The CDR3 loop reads CASSQRENSGDYGYTF. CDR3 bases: TGCGCCAGCAGCCAAAGGGAGAACTCGGGAGACTATGGCTACACCTTC.

In DNA, the CDR3 is TGTGCCAGCAGTTGGTCGGGTAGCCCAGGGGAGACCCAGTACTTC. Encoded protein: CASSWSGSPGETQYF. V usage is TRBV12-3 or TRBV12-4 and J usage is TRBJ2-5, with D possibly TRBD1 on 5 matching bases. CDR3 size: 15 residues. V dropped 4 bases and J dropped 5 bases, with 17 bases sitting between them.

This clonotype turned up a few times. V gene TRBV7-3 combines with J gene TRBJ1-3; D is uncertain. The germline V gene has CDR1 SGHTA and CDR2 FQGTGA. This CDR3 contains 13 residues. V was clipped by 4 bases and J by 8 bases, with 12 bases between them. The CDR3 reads CASSSMSGDTIYF. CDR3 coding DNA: TGTGCCAGCAGCTCCATGTCGGGAGACACCATATATTTT.